The subject of this entry is one T cell receptor beta chain. Its antigen is not known. The sample belongs to a study of cytomegalovirus exposure and HLA in healthy donors. It was with 60 Vbeta and 13 Jbeta primers that the PCR ran. Sequencing was performed with immunoSEQ multiplex PCR; in TCRdb, only in-frame clones are kept and a portion is missing. The repertoire consists of about 150,000 clones, with around 85% occurring once and the leading ten covering roughly 2.8%. Germline CDR1 reads PRHDT; CDR2 reads FYEKMQ (reference sequence). The CDR3 has 16 residues. With 0 bases removed from V and 4 bases from J, the gap between germline ends came to 15 bases. Study-wide findings and caveats: Solely CMV serostatus was available to characterize immune exposure.

The clonotype originates from a woman between 25 and 40 years old in good health and CMV-seronegative. What was sequenced was PBMCs. The rearrangement joins TRBV13 to TRBJ1-2; possibly TRBD1 for D (5 bases). The CDR3 region is CASSLGRGGKSYGYTF. The DNA of the CDR3 is TGTGCCAGCAGCTTAGGCCGGGGGGGGAAGAGCTATGGCTACACCTTC.